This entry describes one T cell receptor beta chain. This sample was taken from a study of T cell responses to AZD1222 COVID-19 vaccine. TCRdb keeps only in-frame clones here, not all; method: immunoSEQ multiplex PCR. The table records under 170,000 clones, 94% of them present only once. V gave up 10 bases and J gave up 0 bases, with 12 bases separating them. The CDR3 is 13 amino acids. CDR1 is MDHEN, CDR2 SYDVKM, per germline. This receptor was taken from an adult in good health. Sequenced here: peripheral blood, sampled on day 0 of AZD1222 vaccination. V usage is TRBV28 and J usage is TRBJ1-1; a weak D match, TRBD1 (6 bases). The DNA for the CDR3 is TGTGCCACCTTCGGACAGATGAACACTGAAGCTTTCTTT. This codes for CATFGQMNTEAFF.